Following are 24 T cell receptor beta chains from one sample sequenced in a study of low-dose radiotherapy and immunotherapy resistance in tumors. First-strand cDNA used TRAV- and TRBV-specific primers, covering alpha and beta chains. Both a constant-region primer and a V-primer adapter served to amplify TCRs across around 20 PCR cycles. TCRdb re-analysed the reads in MiXCR, keeping a single row per CDR3 protein. The sample has about 7,300 distinct CDR3 sequences, 84% seen once. The receptors were sampled from a human donor with advanced metastatic prostate, ovarian, gallbladder or colorectal cancer (not recorded which). This table probably holds off-target reads from a library built for another chain.

This rearrangement joins TRBV14 to TRBJ1-4, with 7 positions matching TRBD1. CDR3 length: 18 amino acids. Germline V lookup: CDR1 SGHDN, CDR2 FVKESK. V trimming: 1 base; J trimming: 6 bases; junction bases outside the gene matches: 14. The CDR3 sequence: CASSQGQGFAFSDEKLFF. Written as DNA, the CDR3 is TGTGCCAGCAGCCAAGGACAGGGTTTCGCTTTTTCCGATGAAAAACTGTTTTTT.

This chain joins TRBV11-2 and TRBJ2-2; D gene ambiguous. V was clipped by 1 base and J by 0 bases, with 6 bases between them. This CDR3 has 15 residues. The V gene's germline CDR1 is SGHAT and CDR2 FQNNGV. The CDR3 DNA follows: TGTGCCAGCAGCTTAGGCGGTTCGAACACCGGGGAGCTGTTTTTT. Translation: CASSLGGSNTGELFF.

The chain carries TRBV29-1 and TRBJ1-3, with D unclear. The CDR3 loop spans 12 amino acids. CDR1 and CDR2 from the germline V gene are SQVTM and ANQGSEA. Trimming took off 3 bases at V and 3 bases at J, with 6 bases between the two ends. CDR3 nucleotides: TGCAGCGTTGAGGGCCTTGGAAACACCATATATTTT. Translated, it gives CSVEGLGNTIYF.

J is TRBJ1-1 and V is TRBV13; D not certain. V was shortened by 6 bases and J by 1 base, with 6 bases between the two germline ends. This CDR3 has 12 amino acids. The germline V gene has CDR1 PRHDT and CDR2 FYEKMQ (reference sequence). Here the CDR3 DNA reads TGTGCCAGCAGACTTGGGAACACTGAAGCTTTCTTT. Encoded protein: CASRLGNTEAFF.

This chain links TRBV7-9 with TRBJ2-5, with D hard to call. The CDR3 totals 12 residues. Germline V gene sequence: CDR1 SEHNR, CDR2 FQNEAQ (reference sequence). The V gene lost 5 bases and the J gene lost 5 bases, with 9 bases spanning the gap. As DNA, the CDR3 is TGTGCCAGCAGCCTTGGGCGGGAGACCCAGTACTTC. As protein: CASSLGRETQYF.

In this sample, this clonotype turned up once. This chain uses TRBV4-2 with TRBJ2-7, with 8 bases identical to TRBD1. Germline V gene sequence: CDR1 LGHNA, CDR2 YNFKEQ. V lost 0 bases, J lost 8 bases, and 9 bases stayed unmatched. The CDR3 length is 15 residues. The CDR3 sequence is CASSQEGDRGPKQYF. The CDR3 DNA follows: TGTGCCAGCAGCCAAGAGGGTGACAGGGGTCCGAAGCAGTACTTC.

The chain joins TRBV29-1 to TRBJ1-5; a possible D gene is TRBD1 (5 bases). Trimming removed 5 bases at V and 2 bases at J, with 13 bases between. The CDR3 loop spans 14 amino acids. Germline V gives CDR1 SQVTM, CDR2 ANQGSEA. The CDR3 sequence is CSVSWGVGNQPQHF. The CDR3 nucleotides are TGCAGCGTTAGCTGGGGGGTTGGCAATCAGCCCCAGCATTTT.

The genes are TRBV2 and TRBJ1-1; D gene unclear. The germline CDR1 and CDR2 sequences are SNHLY and FYNNEI. The CDR3 sequence is 12 residues long. Trimming removed 7 bases at V and 0 bases at J, with 6 bases between. For the CDR3, the DNA is TGTGCCAGCACCTGGGTGAACACTGAAGCTTTCTTT. Translated: CASTWVNTEAFF.

The chain links TRBV2 to TRBJ2-7; TRBD1 might be the D (6 bases). The V end lost 7 bases, the J end lost 0 bases, and 13 bases lay between the germline ends. The germline CDR1 and CDR2 sequences are SNHLY and FYNNEI. The CDR3 extends over 14 amino acids. CDR3 amino acids: CASNRGQSSYEQYF. CDR3 nucleotide sequence: TGTGCCAGCAACCGAGGACAGAGCTCCTACGAGCAGTACTTC.

The gene calls are TRBV29-1 and TRBJ2-1; 8 nucleotides match TRBD2. V dropped 0 bases and J dropped 4; count of bases not matched to a gene: 5. Germline CDR1 SQVTM, CDR2 ANQGSEA. The CDR3 loop spans 15 amino acids. This CDR3 is CSVEDPSGSYNEQFF. As DNA, the CDR3 is TGCAGCGTTGAAGATCCCAGCGGGAGTTACAATGAGCAGTTCTTC.

The rearrangement joins TRBV7-2 to TRBJ2-5, with 9 bases identical to TRBD1. V gave up 4 bases and J gave up 3 bases; unmatched junction bases: 9. CDR3 length equals 16 residues. Germline assignment: CDR1 SGHTA and CDR2 FQGNSA. The CDR3 is CASSSPGQGKEETQYF. CDR3 nucleotides: TGTGCCAGCAGCTCACCGGGACAGGGAAAGGAAGAGACCCAGTACTTC.

As to this clonotype: Germline is not matched at one junction end, which may reflect a read error. The chain has TRBV5-1 and TRBJ2-7; 8 bases line up with TRBD1. Germline CDR1 is SGHRS and CDR2 is YFSETQ. The CDR3 runs 15 residues. DNA for the CDR3: TGTGCCAGCAGCCCAGAGGGACAGGTCGGTGTCGAGCAGTACTTC. Protein: CASSPEGQVGVEQYF.

The rearrangement links TRBV2 to TRBJ1-2; 8 nucleotides align to TRBD1. In germline, CDR1 is SNHLY, CDR2 FYNNEI. V lost 9 bases to trimming and J lost 8 bases; unmatched junction nucleotides: 11. The CDR3 has 13 amino acids. The CDR3 region is CASEGTGPWGYTF. DNA for the CDR3: TGTGCCAGTGAGGGGACAGGTCCCTGGGGCTACACCTTC.

In this sample, this clonotype turned up once. This rearrangement joins TRBV28 to TRBJ1-5; the match to TRBD1 covers 7 bases. The length of the CDR3 is 17 residues. With 5 bases clipped from V and 0 bases from J, the junction kept 10 bases outside the gene matches. The germline CDR1 and CDR2 sequences are MDHEN and SYDVKM. The CDR3 DNA reads as TGTGCCAGCAGTCACCGGGACAGAAGATATAGCAATCAGCCCCAGCATTTT. The encoded protein is CASSHRDRRYSNQPQHF.

The V gene is TRBV11-2, the J gene TRBJ2-3; perhaps D is TRBD1 or TRBD2 (6 bases each). Germline V gene lookup returns CDR1 SGHAT and CDR2 FQNNGV. Trimming removed 5 bases from V and 2 bases from J, with 14 bases in between. The CDR3 contains 15 residues. In nucleotides, the CDR3 is TGTGCCAGCAGCCATCCCGGGGGCGACACAGATACGCAGTATTTT. It yields the protein CASSHPGGDTDTQYF. The full variable domain, rest sourced from reference TRBV11-2 and TRBJ2-3, is EAGVAQSPRYKIIEKRQSVAFWCNPISGHATLYWYQQILGQGPKLLIQFQNNGVVDDSQLPKDRFSAERLKGVDSTLKIQPAKLEDSAVYLCASSHPGGDTDTQYFGPGTRLTVL.

The rearrangement uses TRBV6-1 and TRBJ2-7, with 9 bases aligning to TRBD1. The J segment lost 1 base and the V segment lost 2 bases, leaving 6 bases of the junction unmatched. This CDR3 contains 16 residues. Germline lookup yields CDR1 MNHNS and CDR2 SASEGT. The CDR3 DNA reads TGTGCCAGCAGTGAATCGCTGGGACAGGGTTCCTACGAGCAGTACTTC. Amino acid sequence: CASSESLGQGSYEQYF.

The chain combines TRBV29-1 with TRBJ2-7; D tentatively reads TRBD1 or TRBD2 (6 bases each). The CDR3 consists of 13 residues. Germline-derived CDR1 and CDR2 are SQVTM and ANQGSEA. V dropped 4 bases and J dropped 0 bases, with 10 bases sitting between them. The CDR3 here is CSVGRGDSYEQYF. The CDR3 DNA reads as TGCAGCGTTGGTAGGGGGGACTCCTACGAGCAGTACTTC.

In regard to this clonotype: Germline and junction disagree at one end, which may indicate a read error. V gene TRBV6-1 combines with J gene TRBJ1-2; D is unresolved. This CDR3 has 14 amino acids. The germline CDR1 and CDR2 sequences are MNHNS and SASEGT. The CDR3 coding sequence is TGTGCCAGCAGTCAAGCGCCAGCGAGCTATGGCTACACCTTC. Translation gives CASSQAPASYGYTF.

V gene TRBV29-1 combines with J gene TRBJ1-2, with D perhaps TRBD1 (6 bases). CDR1 and CDR2 from the germline V gene are SQVTM and ANQGSEA. The CDR3 loop spans 14 amino acids. V dropped 2 bases and J dropped 6 bases, with 16 bases sitting between them. The CDR3 spells CSVERVGQGNGYTF. The CDR3 bases are TGCAGCGTTGAAAGGGTCGGCCAGGGGAATGGCTACACCTTC. Full variable domain (outside the CDR3, taken from reference TRBV29-1 and TRBJ1-2): SAVISQKPSRDICQRGTSLTIQCQVDSQVTMMFWYRQQPGQSLTLIATANQGSEATYESGFVIDKFPISRPNLTFSTLTVSNMSPEDSSIYLCSVERVGQGNGYTFGSGTRLTVV.

This clonotype was detected only a few times. The chain employs TRBV4-2 and TRBJ1-6; D not resolved. Trimming took 0 bases from V and 2 from J, leaving 8 bases between them. Germline lookup yields CDR1 LGHNA and CDR2 YNFKEQ. The CDR3 has 16 amino acids. CDR3 in amino acids: CASSQDLQAYNSPLHF. The CDR3 DNA follows: TGTGCCAGCAGCCAAGATCTCCAGGCCTATAATTCACCCCTCCACTTT.

V is TRBV6-8 and J is TRBJ1-1, with a possible D match to TRBD1 (5 bases). The CDR3 totals 14 residues. Germline CDR1 and CDR2: MNHGY and SAAAGT. Deletions cut 5 bases from V and 8 bases from J, with 18 bases between. Here the CDR3 DNA reads TGTGCCAGCAGTCGAGAAATGCAGGGAAGGGAAGCTTTCTTT. It specifies CASSREMQGREAFF.

In its sample, this clonotype was seen a few times. The rearrangement uses TRBV7-2 and TRBJ1-2; 11 nucleotides align to TRBD1. The V gene end was trimmed by 5 bases and the J gene end by 8 bases; junction bases not matched to a gene: 10. The germline CDR1 and CDR2 sequences are SGHTA and FQGNSA. The CDR3 is made up of 15 amino acids. This CDR3 reads CASSTLAGTGGGYTF. The CDR3 DNA sequence: TGTGCCAGCAGCACCCTAGCGGGGACAGGGGGAGGCTACACCTTC.

The chain combines TRBV2 with TRBJ2-5; D is undetermined. Trimming cost V 6 bases and J 1 base, with 12 bases left between them. The CDR3 covers 14 residues. Germline CDR1 is SNHLY and CDR2 is FYNNEI. This CDR3 is CASSLVGVQETQYF. The DNA for the CDR3 is TGTGCCAGCAGCCTTGTTGGTGTCCAAGAGACCCAGTACTTC. Looking up the rest from reference TRBV2 and TRBJ2-5 gives the full variable domain: EPEVTQTPSHQVTQMGQEVILRCVPISNHLYFYWYRQILGQKVEFLVSFYNNEISEKSEIFDDQFSVERPDGSNFTLKIRSTKLEDSAMYFCASSLVGVQETQYFGPGTRLLVL.

This rearrangement joins TRBV19 to TRBJ2-7; 10 nucleotides line up with TRBD1. With 5 bases clipped from V and 7 bases from J, the junction kept 11 bases outside the gene matches. CDR1 and CDR2 from the germline V gene are LNHDA and SQIVND (reference sequence). CDR3 length equals 15 residues. Written as DNA, the CDR3 is TGTGCCAGTAGTCTCACCGGGACAGGGGTGCGGGAGCAGTACTTC. As protein: CASSLTGTGVREQYF.